The text below deals with one T cell receptor beta chain. The sample holds a few counts of this clonotype. The antigen it recognizes is unknown. No qualities accompany the bases; no much larger clone lies one base away. This record comes from a study of response to subunit inactivated influenza vaccine (dated by TCRdb to the late 2010s). Regarding the complete study: To follow how T cells responded to a trivalent subunit inactivated influenza vaccine, the researchers relied on deep quantitative profiling of the T cell receptor repertoire.

Libraries were built with RT-PCR. Sequencing used an Illumina HiSeq 2500. In TCRdb, the public reads were trimmed at Q25 with fastp and aligned with MiXCR, with productive beta chains retained. Each record represents a unique CDR3 protein, reported with the most common genes and DNA among its rows. The sample table lists 200,000 to 300,000 distinct CDR3 sequences, over 9% of them with a count of one. The top ten clonotypes cover about 8% of the sample. The research as a whole found: The authors suggested that each seasonal influenza vaccination may recruit only a limited number of new T cells.

V is pared back by 8 bases and J by 5 bases, with 13 bases lying between the germline termini. For CDR1 and CDR2, the germline V gene lists SNHLY and FYNNEI. The CDR3 spans 13 residues, from the cysteine through the phenylalanine. CDR3 DNA is the only sequence kept; it has 39 bases, read in frame from the first base. Source: non-naive T cells sorted from PBMCs, taken less than 15 days before vaccination. The cell subset or site label for this specimen denotes: memory T cell fraction. This sequence uses TRBV2 and TRBJ2-4; confidence is insufficient to name the D gene. This receptor was taken from a man aged 50-59 years who received an inactivated influenza vaccine. Donor details come from another sample of the same person, matched by shared clones. Here is the DNA: TGTGCCAGCCAGAGGACGCTTGAAAACATTCAGTACTTC. Its amino acids are CASQRTLENIQYF.